The 17 T cell receptor beta chains presented below share a single source sample, sequenced in a study of tumor-infiltrating lymphocytes in primary liver carcinoma. With around 520 ng total RNA as template and a constant-region primer, TCR beta cDNA was made. The TCR beta library was amplified through three nested multiplex PCR rounds in a modified ARM-PCR procedure. A C-beta reverse primer was combined with TRBV1-TRBV30 forward primers in the first two PCR rounds, and each round had 10 cycles. MiXCR, run by TCRdb on the multiplex PCR reads, gives a single entry per CDR3 protein. The data show 110,000 or so distinct CDR3 sequences, approximately 78% seen once. Investigators took RNA and DNA out together from about 19-30 mg of unsorted bulk tissue. Specimen: liver tumor tissue from sampling region 3. Subset meaning: tumor region T3, left-lateral pole. These receptors all stem from a man aged 35 to 55 with primary liver carcinoma and hepatitis B virus infection.

The chain has TRBV6-6 and TRBJ2-2; 11 bases match TRBD1. The CDR3 sequence is 16 residues long. The germline gives CDR1 MNHNY, CDR2 SVGAGI (reference sequence). The chain's CDR3 is CVSSLPGQGGTGELFF. DNA of the CDR3: TGTGTCAGTAGTTTGCCGGGACAGGGGGGAACCGGGGAGCTGTTTTTT.

As to this clonotype: As the CDR3 is not closed by the conserved phenylalanine or tryptophan, this likely results from a read error. Here the CDR3 reads CASSTAAVPLSEQYL. The CDR3 DNA is TGTGCCAGCAGCACAGCGGCAGTTCCCCTCTCCGAGCAGTACCTC. This sequence joins TRBV5-5 and TRBJ2-7; a weak D match, TRBD2 (5 bases). V was trimmed by 4 bases and J by 6 bases, leaving 20 bases between them. This CDR3 is built from 15 residues. Germline V CDR1 and CDR2: SGHKS, YYEKEE (reference sequence).

Many counts were recorded for this clonotype. V is TRBV29-1 and J is TRBJ1-2; weak D call: TRBD1 (5 bases). Germline values: CDR1 SQVTM, CDR2 ANQGSEA. The CDR3 spans 16 residues. Trimming stripped 3 bases from V and 2 bases from J, with 19 bases between. The CDR3 region is CSVDGSGTNRNYGYTF. The CDR3 nucleotides are TGCAGCGTTGATGGCTCAGGGACTAATAGGAACTATGGCTACACCTTC.

Regarding this clonotype: One end of the junction varies from germline; a read error may be responsible. The chain carries TRBV5-5 and TRBJ2-1; D call uncertain. The germline V gene has CDR1 SGHKS and CDR2 YYEKEE (reference sequence). This CDR3 region has 15 residues. The CDR3 DNA follows: TGTGTCAGCAGCTTGGGTCTAGGTACTGTCAATGAGCACTTCTTC. It translates to CVSSLGLGTVNEHFF.

About this clonotype: One junction end disagrees with the germline gene, perhaps due to a read error. The V call is TRBV29-1, the J call TRBJ1-2; a possible D gene is TRBD1 (5 bases). Germline values: CDR1 SQVTM, CDR2 ANQGSEA. CDR3 length: 13 residues. Here the CDR3 reads CSASGLANYGYAF. Here the CDR3 DNA reads TGCAGCGCCTCAGGGTTGGCTAATTATGGCTACGCCTTC.

This clonotype was seen repeatedly, ten times or more. This rearrangement joins TRBV5-1 to TRBJ2-1, with D uncertain. Trimming removed 4 bases at V and 0 bases at J, with 14 bases between. Germline V gene data show CDR1 as SGHRS and CDR2 as YFSETQ. The CDR3 is 16 amino acids. The CDR3 loop is CASSLNSESSYNEQFF. The DNA of the CDR3 is TGCGCCAGCAGCCTCAACTCAGAGAGCTCCTACAATGAGCAGTTCTTC.

About this clonotype: The CDR3 does not close with the conserved phenylalanine or tryptophan, likely indicating a read error. The chain has TRBV29-1 and TRBJ2-7; possibly TRBD1 for D (5 bases). Germline CDR1 SQVTM, CDR2 ANQGSEA. The CDR3 spans 11 residues. Trimming removed 7 bases from V and 6 bases from J, with 13 bases in between. The chain's CDR3 is CSALFRVEQYL. In DNA, the CDR3 is TGCAGCGCCCTCTTCAGGGTCGAGCAGTACTTA.

The table lists this clonotype with many counts. The V and J genes are TRBV12-3 or TRBV12-4 and TRBJ2-5; D is perhaps TRBD1 (6 bases). The V gene lost 3 bases and the J gene lost 4 bases, with 12 bases spanning the gap. The CDR3 is made up of 14 amino acids. This chain's CDR3 is CASSLSGVPETQYF. The CDR3 region has the DNA TGTGCCAGCAGTTTGTCAGGGGTGCCAGAGACCCAGTACTTC.

With respect to this clonotype: One junction end disagrees with the germline gene, perhaps due to a read error. The CDR3 spells CASSSPQGNTGELLF. In DNA, the CDR3 is TGTGCCAGCAGCTCCCCGCAGGGAAACACCGGCGAGCTGTTATTT. This chain uses TRBV5-4 with TRBJ2-2, with a possible D match to TRBD1 (5 bases). The CDR3 is 15 amino acids. Germline loops: CDR1 SGHNT, CDR2 YYREEE (reference sequence).

This clonotype was detected many times. The chain couples TRBV6-5 to TRBJ2-2; D may be TRBD2 (6 bases). The CDR3 is 14 residues long. Germline CDR1 and CDR2: MNHEY and SVGAGI. The V gene lost 0 bases and the J gene lost 12 bases, with 14 bases spanning the gap. The CDR3 region is CASSYSRKREKLFF. CDR3 DNA: TGTGCCAGCAGTTACTCGAGGAAACGGGAGAAGCTGTTTTTT.

A word on this clonotype: Given the absence of the conserved phenylalanine or tryptophan at the CDR3 end, a read error is likely. The chain couples TRBV5-6 to TRBJ2-3; D gene ambiguous. The CDR3 is made up of 14 amino acids. V dropped 7 bases and J dropped 1 base, with 13 bases sitting between them. Per the germline V gene, CDR1 is SGHDT and CDR2 is YYEEEE. The chain's CDR3 is CASDSSGGTDTQYL. The DNA of the CDR3 is TGTGCCAGCGATTCGTCAGGTGGCACAGATACGCAGTATTTA.

Details on this clonotype: A read error is possible here, since a much larger clone lies one base away. V and J are TRBV28 and TRBJ2-3, with D unresolved. The J call may be mistaken, given a closer DNA end match to TRBJ1-5. CDR3 length: 14 amino acids. Germline V CDR1 and CDR2: MDHEN, SYDVKM. CDR3 bases: TGTGCCAGCAGTTTGGGTGGCCGCACAGATACGCAGCATTTT. This encodes CASSLGGRTDTQHF.

About this clonotype itself: A clone one base away is much larger, so this may be a read error. The chain couples TRBV5-1 to TRBJ2-5, with D hard to call. The length of the CDR3 is 13 residues. Deletions cut 2 bases from V and 2 bases from J, with 7 bases between. Germline CDR1 is SGHRS and CDR2 is YFSETQ. The CDR3 loop is CASSFMQQETQYF. CDR3 nucleotide sequence: TGCGCCAGCAGCTTCATGCAACAAGAGACCCAGTACTTC. Based on the CDR3 plus reference TRBV5-1 and TRBJ2-5, the full variable domain is KAGVTQTPRYLIKTRGQQVTLSCSPISGHRSVSWYQQTPGQGLQFLFEYFSETQRNKGNFPGRFSGRQFSNSRSEMNVSTLELGDSALYLCASSFMQQETQYFGPGTRLLVL.

With regard to this clonotype: No conserved phenylalanine or tryptophan ends this CDR3, so it is likely a read error. The genes are TRBV7-8 and TRBJ1-4, with unresolved D. V was cut by 2 bases and J by 5 bases, with 9 bases left in between. Germline loops: CDR1 SGHVS, CDR2 FQNEAQ. CDR3 length: 14 residues. CDR3 sequence (DNA): TGTGCCAGCAGCTTATGGCTAGGAAATGAAAAACTGTTTTTA. Protein sequence: CASSLWLGNEKLFL.

The chain is built from TRBV4-3 and TRBJ1-6, with no clear D. Germline values: CDR1 LGHNA, CDR2 YSLEER. With 1 base removed from V and 5 bases from J, the gap between germline ends came to 12 bases. The CDR3 consists of 16 residues. The CDR3, as DNA: TGCGCCAGCAGCCAAGCACAAATTATCGATAATTCACCCCTCCACTTT. Residues: CASSQAQIIDNSPLHF.

This clonotype ranks as medium-sized (0.01 to 0.1%). The chain uses TRBV6-5 and TRBJ1-1; the D gene is possibly TRBD1 (6 bases). The CDR3 extends over 12 amino acids. V was trimmed by 5 bases and J by 3 bases, leaving 7 bases between them. Germline V gene sequence: CDR1 MNHEY, CDR2 SVGAGI. The CDR3 bases are TGTGCCAGCAGTGGGACACACACTGAAGCTTTCTTT. Amino acid sequence: CASSGTHTEAFF.

About this clonotype itself: This may stem from a read error, because a much larger clone lies one nucleotide away. The chain carries TRBV5-4 and TRBJ2-6; D is possibly TRBD1 (6 bases). From germline, CDR1 is SGHNT and CDR2 YYREEE (reference sequence). Trimming pared 2 bases from V and 0 bases from J, leaving 12 bases between. CDR3 size: 17 residues. The CDR3 loop is CASSFDRLNSGANVLTF. The CDR3 DNA is TGTGCCAGCAGCTTCGACAGGTTAAACTCTGGGGCCAACGTCCTGACTTTC.